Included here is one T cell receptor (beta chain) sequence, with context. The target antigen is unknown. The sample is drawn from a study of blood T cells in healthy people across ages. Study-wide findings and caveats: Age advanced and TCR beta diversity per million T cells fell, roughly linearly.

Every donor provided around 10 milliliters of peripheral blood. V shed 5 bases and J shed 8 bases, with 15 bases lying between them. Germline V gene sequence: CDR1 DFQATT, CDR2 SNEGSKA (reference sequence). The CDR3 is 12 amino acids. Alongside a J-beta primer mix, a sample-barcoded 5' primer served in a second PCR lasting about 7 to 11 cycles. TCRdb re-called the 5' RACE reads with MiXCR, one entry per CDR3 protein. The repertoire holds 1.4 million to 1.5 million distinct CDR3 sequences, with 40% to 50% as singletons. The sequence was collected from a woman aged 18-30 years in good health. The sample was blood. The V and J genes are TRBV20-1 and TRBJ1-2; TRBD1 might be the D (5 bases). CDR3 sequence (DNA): TGCAGTGCTCGGGGGGAATCGGGGGGCTACACCTTC. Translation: CSARGESGGYTF.